The 32 T cell receptor beta chains presented below share a single source sample, sequenced in a study of T cell clones after liver transplantation. Clones were read by immunoSEQ multiplex PCR, and TCRdb kept only the in-frame ones, dropping some. The sample has over 14,000 clones, around 90% seen once. The sequencing here drew on CD8+ T cells from blood, taken before liver transplant. These receptor sequences come from a human donor who received a liver transplant.

The chain is built from TRBV27 and TRBJ2-1; 8 nucleotides agree with TRBD2. V lost 1 base, J lost 0 bases, and 5 bases stayed unmatched. CDR1 is MNHEY and CDR2 is SMNVEV in the germline V gene (reference sequence). This CDR3 region has 17 residues. The CDR3: CASSLWASGRSYNEQFF. CDR3 DNA sequence: TGTGCCAGCAGTTTATGGGCTAGCGGGCGCTCCTACAATGAGCAGTTCTTC.

The rearrangement joins TRBV7-6 to TRBJ2-1; D gene uncertain. CDR1 and CDR2 from the germline V gene are SGHVS and FNYEAQ. The CDR3 extends over 14 amino acids. Trimming cost V 5 bases and J 1 base, with 9 bases left between them. In nucleotides, the CDR3 is TGTGCCAGCAGCCCCACTCGATCCTACAATGAGCAGTTCTTC. This gives the protein CASSPTRSYNEQFF. Supplemented by reference TRBV7-6 and TRBJ2-1, the full variable domain reads GAGVSQSPRYKVTKRGQDVALRCDPISGHVSLYWYRQALGQGPEFLTYFNYEAQQDKSGLPNDRFSAERPEGSISTLTIQRTEQRDSAMYRCASSPTRSYNEQFFGPGTRLTVL.

V usage is TRBV2 and J usage is TRBJ1-1, with D hard to call. This CDR3 is built from 12 residues. Trimming pared 6 bases from V and 6 bases from J, leaving 11 bases between. Germline CDR1 is SNHLY and CDR2 is FYNNEI. The CDR3 here is CASSQDLSEAFF. CDR3 sequence (DNA): TGTGCCAGCAGCCAGGACCTCTCTGAAGCTTTCTTT.

The chain carries TRBV6-1 and TRBJ2-1, with 7 bases aligning to TRBD2. The length of the CDR3 is 16 residues. Germline CDR1 and CDR2: MNHNS and SASEGT. The J segment lost 2 bases and the V segment lost 2 bases, leaving 6 bases of the junction unmatched. The CDR3 protein is CASSETSSGAYNEQFF. CDR3 coding DNA: TGTGCCAGCAGTGAAACCTCTAGCGGAGCCTACAATGAGCAGTTCTTC.

The CDR3 spells CASSLGDRELGNEQFF. CDR3 sequence (DNA): TGCGCCAGCAGCTTAGGGGACAGGGAGTTAGGCAATGAGCAGTTCTTC. The chain joins TRBV5-1 to TRBJ2-1, with 9 bases matching TRBD1. Germline V gene lookup returns CDR1 SGHRS and CDR2 YFSETQ. With 2 bases clipped from V and 6 bases from J, the junction kept 9 bases outside the gene matches. The CDR3 extends over 16 amino acids.

The chain uses TRBV7-9 and TRBJ2-7; the match to TRBD1 covers 9 bases. Per the germline V gene, CDR1 is SEHNR and CDR2 is FQNEAQ (reference sequence). J was trimmed by 0 bases and V by 4 bases; bases with no gene match: 4. The CDR3 is made up of 15 amino acids. The CDR3 here is CASSWDRASSYEQYF. DNA of the CDR3: TGTGCCAGCAGCTGGGACAGGGCTAGCTCCTACGAGCAGTACTTC.

The chain carries TRBV23-1 and TRBJ2-2; TRBD1 might be the D (7 bases). TRBV23-1 has ORF status, its function being uncertain. The CDR3 is 17 amino acids. V dropped 2 bases and J dropped 4 bases, with 17 bases sitting between them. CDR3 in amino acids: CASSQAKEGAPTGELFF. The CDR3 DNA sequence: TGCGCCAGCAGTCAAGCGAAGGAGGGGGCGCCCACCGGGGAGCTGTTTTTT.

This rearrangement joins TRBV27 to TRBJ2-1, with 15 bases identical to TRBD2. V was clipped by 4 bases and J by 3 bases; unmatched bases: 1. The germline CDR1 and CDR2 sequences are MNHEY and SMNVEV (reference sequence). There are 16 residues in the CDR3. CDR3 region: CASSWTSGRDYNEQFF. CDR3 DNA sequence: TGTGCCAGCAGTTGGACTAGCGGGAGGGACTACAATGAGCAGTTCTTC.

The gene calls are TRBV25-1 and TRBJ2-7, with 9 bases matching TRBD2. The junction had 8 bases not matched to a gene; V was cut back by 11 bases and J by 6 bases. From germline, CDR1 is MGHDK and CDR2 SYGVNS. CDR3 length: 12 amino acids. CDR3 sequence reads: CAYSSGKGEQYF. DNA of the CDR3: TGTGCCTATTCTAGCGGGAAAGGCGAGCAGTACTTC.

The chain links TRBV13 to TRBJ2-2; D remains ambiguous. The CDR3 length is 12 residues. Trimming left V 5 bases short and J 6 bases short, with 7 bases between. Germline V gene data show CDR1 as PRHDT and CDR2 as FYEKMQ (reference sequence). The CDR3, as DNA: TGTGCCAGCAGCGCCCGCCCCGGGGAGCTGTTTTTT. Translation: CASSARPGELFF.

J is TRBJ2-7 and V is TRBV13, with D possibly matching TRBD1 (9 bases). V was clipped by 4 bases and J by 5 bases, with 24 bases between them. The germline V gene encodes CDR1 PRHDT and CDR2 FYEKMQ (reference sequence). The CDR3 has 17 amino acids. CDR3 in amino acids: CASSSGVAGQGWDEQYF. The CDR3 DNA is TGTGCCAGCAGCTCGGGGGTAGCGGGACAGGGTTGGGACGAGCAGTACTTC.

This chain connects TRBV5-1 to TRBJ1-2; 10 nucleotides match TRBD1. Germline assignment: CDR1 SGHRS and CDR2 YFSETQ. Trimming removed 4 bases from V and 9 bases from J; junction bases left unmatched: 9. CDR3 size: 14 residues. CDR3 in amino acids: CASSLGTGALSYTF. CDR3 nucleotide sequence: TGCGCCAGCAGCCTCGGGACAGGGGCTTTGAGCTACACCTTC.

The chain links TRBV13 to TRBJ2-1; D not resolved. Between the trimmed V and J ends, which lost 0 bases and 10 bases, there was a span of 4 bases. Germline CDR1 is PRHDT and CDR2 is FYEKMQ (reference sequence). This CDR3 is 11 amino acids long. CDR3 nucleotides: TGTGCCAGCAGCTTAGGAGGGGAGCAGTTCTTC. It specifies CASSLGGEQFF. Full variable domain (remainder filled in from reference TRBV13 and TRBJ2-1): AAGVIQSPRHLIKEKRETATLKCYPIPRHDTVYWYQQGPGQDPQFLISFYEKMQSDKGSIPDRFSAQQFSDYHSELNMSSLELGDSALYFCASSLGGEQFFGPGTRLTVL.

The V and J genes are TRBV5-1 and TRBJ2-3; D is ambiguous. Trimming stripped 0 bases from V and 5 bases from J, with 16 bases between. Per the germline V gene, CDR1 is SGHRS and CDR2 is YFSETQ. The CDR3 sequence is 16 residues long. The chain's CDR3 is CASSLDGGSPQDTQYF. Written as DNA, the CDR3 is TGCGCCAGCAGCTTGGACGGCGGTTCCCCACAAGATACGCAGTATTTT.

The chain couples TRBV5-5 to TRBJ2-5, with TRBD1 matching 8 bases. V lost 4 bases and J lost 2; bases outside the gene matches: 13. The CDR3 runs 17 residues. CDR1 and CDR2 (germline): SGHKS, YYEKEE (reference sequence). The CDR3 region is CASSILTGANWQETQYF. CDR3 coding DNA: TGTGCCAGCAGCATACTGACAGGGGCGAACTGGCAAGAGACCCAGTACTTC.

The chain couples TRBV5-1 to TRBJ2-7; 8 nucleotides align to TRBD2. With 1 base clipped from V and 5 bases from J, the junction kept 8 bases outside the gene matches. Germline CDR1 SGHRS, CDR2 YFSETQ. The CDR3 extends over 15 amino acids. CDR3 region: CASSLWVSGNDEQYF. DNA for the CDR3: TGCGCCAGCAGCTTGTGGGTTAGCGGGAATGACGAGCAGTACTTC.

V usage is TRBV11-3 and J usage is TRBJ2-7, with TRBD2 as a possible D gene (5 bases). Germline V CDR1 and CDR2: SGHNT, YENEEA. The CDR3 is made up of 12 amino acids. Between the trimmed V and J ends, which lost 5 bases and 4 bases, there was a span of 9 bases. The CDR3 is CASSPGGYEQYF. The CDR3 nucleotides are TGTGCCAGCAGCCCTGGAGGTTACGAGCAGTACTTC.

The chain combines TRBV12-5 with TRBJ1-1, with 7 bases lining up with TRBD1. V lost 1 base and J lost 0; bases outside the gene matches: 11. There are 18 residues in the CDR3. CDR1 and CDR2 from the germline V gene are LGHNT and FRNRAP. The CDR3 protein is CASGLASSGTALNTEAFF. CDR3 DNA sequence: TGTGCTAGTGGTTTGGCCTCGTCCGGGACAGCCTTGAACACTGAAGCTTTCTTT.

The V gene is TRBV19, the J gene TRBJ2-7; TRBD2 is a possible D gene (6 bases). V was cut by 6 bases and J by 6 bases, with 18 bases left in between. This CDR3 contains 14 residues. Germline CDR1 and CDR2: LNHDA and SQIVND (reference sequence). CDR3 protein: CASSPGTGAVEQYF. The CDR3 region has the DNA TGTGCCAGTAGCCCCGGGACTGGCGCTGTCGAGCAGTACTTC.

This chain joins TRBV2 and TRBJ2-1; 8 bases fit TRBD2. V gave up 6 bases and J gave up 9 bases; unmatched junction bases: 7. Germline assignment: CDR1 SNHLY and CDR2 FYNNEI. The length of the CDR3 is 13 residues. CDR3 sequence reads: CASRGAGAGEQFF. In DNA form, the CDR3 reads TGTGCCAGCAGGGGAGCGGGAGCGGGTGAGCAGTTCTTC.

This clone was counted a few times. This chain uses TRBV6-5 with TRBJ1-1; 7 positions agree with TRBD1. Germline lookup yields CDR1 MNHEY and CDR2 SVGAGI. The CDR3 runs 13 residues. V gave up 9 bases and J gave up 7 bases; unmatched junction bases: 11. CDR3 protein: CASLGGQTFEAFF. The DNA of the CDR3 is TGTGCCAGTCTCGGGGGACAGACGTTTGAAGCTTTCTTT.

The chain carries TRBV30 and TRBJ1-4; possible D gene TRBD1, 5 bases. This CDR3 has 15 residues. The germline V and J ends were trimmed by 0 bases and 8 bases, with 16 bases remaining between them. Germline V CDR1 and CDR2: GTSNPN, SVGIG (reference sequence). The CDR3 loop is CAWSVQDSLGEKLFF. The CDR3 nucleotides read TGTGCCTGGAGTGTACAGGACTCCCTAGGGGAAAAACTGTTTTTT. Supplemented by reference TRBV30 and TRBJ1-4, the full variable domain reads SQTIHQWPATLVQPVGSPLSLECTVEGTSNPNLYWYRQAAGRGLQLLFYSVGIGQISSEVPQNLSASRPQDRQFILSSKKLLLSDSGFYLCAWSVQDSLGEKLFFGSGTQLSVL.

The chain recombines TRBV27 with TRBJ2-1; 9 bases are shared with TRBD2. This CDR3 has 15 residues. The germline gives CDR1 MNHEY, CDR2 SMNVEV (reference sequence). Trimming cost V 2 bases and J 7 bases; bases outside gene matches: 6. The CDR3 loop is CASSLAGGPRNEQFF. In nucleotides, the CDR3 is TGTGCCAGCAGTTTAGCGGGAGGGCCCAGGAATGAGCAGTTCTTC.

The chain carries TRBV27 and TRBJ2-1; possible D gene TRBD1, 6 bases. V was clipped by 8 bases and J by 4 bases, with 15 bases between them. CDR3 length: 14 residues. The germline V gene encodes CDR1 MNHEY and CDR2 SMNVEV (reference sequence). This CDR3 is CASGGDGTYNEQFF. As DNA, the CDR3 is TGTGCCAGCGGTGGGGACGGGACATACAATGAGCAGTTCTTC.

The V call is TRBV6-6, the J call TRBJ2-1; 8 nucleotides match TRBD2. Per germline, CDR1 MNHNY and CDR2 SVGAGI (reference sequence). V was clipped by 1 base and J by 8 bases; unmatched bases: 7. The CDR3 totals 15 residues. This CDR3 is CASSYFSGNSDEQFF. The CDR3 coding sequence is TGTGCCAGCAGTTACTTTAGCGGGAACTCCGATGAGCAGTTCTTC.

The chain is built from TRBV5-4 and TRBJ1-1; D not certain. V lost 1 base and J lost 1, with 8 bases in between. The germline V gene encodes CDR1 SGHNT and CDR2 YYREEE (reference sequence). The CDR3 covers 14 residues. Here the CDR3 reads CASSLREANTEAFF. DNA for the CDR3: TGTGCCAGCAGCTTGAGGGAGGCGAACACTGAAGCTTTCTTT.

This clone was seen once. In DNA, the CDR3 is TGTGCCAGCAGTGGCCGGGACACAATCTACAATGAGCAGTTCTTC. Translation gives CASSGRDTIYNEQFF. The genes are TRBV25-1 and TRBJ2-1; D is possibly TRBD1 (6 bases). This CDR3 has 15 amino acids. CDR1 and CDR2 from the germline V gene are MGHDK and SYGVNS. The V gene lost 4 bases and the J gene lost 3 bases, with 13 bases spanning the gap.

This clone was detected once. The gene calls are TRBV27 and TRBJ2-1; 10 bases agree with TRBD2. Trimming took 6 bases from V and 7 from J; bases not matched to a gene: 9. The CDR3 spans 15 residues. Germline lookup yields CDR1 MNHEY and CDR2 SMNVEV (reference sequence). This chain's CDR3 is CASSPPSGSRNEQFF. The CDR3 DNA reads as TGTGCCAGCAGCCCACCTAGCGGGAGTAGAAATGAGCAGTTCTTC.

The chain employs TRBV5-1 and TRBJ2-7, with TRBD2 matching 10 bases. The CDR3 totals 19 residues. Germline V gives CDR1 SGHRS, CDR2 YFSETQ. The V and J ends lost 4 bases and 2 bases, in that order; junction bases with no gene match: 18. For the CDR3, the DNA is TGCGCCAGCAGCCCATGGGGGACTAGCGAGCCAACGAATACCTACGAGCAGTACTTC. It encodes CASSPWGTSEPTNTYEQYF.

This clone was seen a few times. J is TRBJ1-6 and V is TRBV29-1, with a weak D call TRBD1 (5 bases). Per the germline V gene, CDR1 is SQVTM and CDR2 is ANQGSEA. V was clipped by 6 bases and J by 6 bases, with 12 bases between them. There are 13 residues in the CDR3. The CDR3 DNA follows: TGCAGCGTGAAATCAGGGACTAATTCACCCCTCCACTTT. Protein sequence: CSVKSGTNSPLHF.

The chain employs TRBV4-1 and TRBJ2-5, with 7 nucleotides matching TRBD2. Germline V gene lookup returns CDR1 MGHRA and CDR2 YSYEKL. Losses at the gene ends were 0 bases for V and 2 bases for J; bases not matched to a gene: 12. This CDR3 is built from 18 residues. CDR3 loop: CASSQDELATGRQETQYF. The CDR3 DNA sequence: TGCGCCAGCAGCCAAGATGAACTAGCGACCGGGAGGCAAGAGACCCAGTACTTC.

V gene TRBV6-4 combines with J gene TRBJ2-1; 8 nucleotides line up with TRBD2. V lost 0 bases, J lost 8 bases, and 9 bases stayed unmatched. Looked up from germline, CDR1 is MRHNA and CDR2 is SNTAGT. The CDR3 totals 16 residues. The chain's CDR3 is CASSDSSGSTSHEQFF. The CDR3 coding sequence is TGTGCCAGCAGTGACTCGAGCGGGAGCACCTCCCATGAGCAGTTCTTC.